The next 22 T cell receptor beta chains were all read from a single sample in a study of shared clonotypes between healthy human individuals. Clones were read by immunoSEQ multiplex PCR, and TCRdb kept only the in-frame ones, dropping some. The sample lists roughly 1,500,000 clones; under 99% were seen once. The specimen was naive CD4+ T cells sorted from blood. Subset defined: CD45RA+ positively selected. All receptors derive from a man aged 25 to 40 in good health.

The rearrangement links TRBV29-1 to TRBJ2-1; 7 bases map to TRBD1. The CDR3 is made up of 12 amino acids. Germline CDR1 SQVTM, CDR2 ANQGSEA. Trimming took 3 bases from V and 11 from J; bases not matched to a gene: 7. The DNA of the CDR3 is TGCAGCGTTGACACCCCGGGACAGCAGCAGTTCTTC. Protein: CSVDTPGQQQFF.

CDR3 in DNA: TGTGCCAGCAGCCTTGACATGTCTGGAAACACCATATATTTT. This translates into CASSLDMSGNTIYF. This chain uses TRBV14 with TRBJ1-3, with D hard to call. Germline V gives CDR1 SGHDN, CDR2 FVKESK. The length of the CDR3 is 14 residues. V was clipped by 4 bases and J by 1 base, with 8 bases between them.

The chain links TRBV5-1 to TRBJ2-1, with 12 bases lining up with TRBD2. The CDR3 is 16 residues long. CDR1 is SGHRS and CDR2 is YFSETQ in the germline V gene. Trimming cost V 3 bases and J 9 bases; bases outside gene matches: 10. The CDR3 reads CASSSTTSGRLGEQFF. The CDR3 bases are TGCGCCAGCAGCTCCACAACTAGCGGGAGGCTGGGTGAGCAGTTCTTC.

The genes are TRBV13 and TRBJ2-5, with D perhaps given as TRBD1 or TRBD2 (5 bases each). The CDR3 is made up of 15 amino acids. Trimming removed 3 bases at V and 1 base at J, with 12 bases between. Germline assignment: CDR1 PRHDT and CDR2 FYEKMQ (reference sequence). The CDR3 loop is CASSLPGLPQETQYF. In DNA form, the CDR3 reads TGTGCCAGCAGCTTGCCGGGGCTGCCCCAAGAGACCCAGTACTTC.

CDR3 in DNA: TGTGCCAGCAGTTCGCTTTCAGGGGGCTTCAATCAGCCCCAGCATTTT. Its protein product is CASSSLSGGFNQPQHF. V is TRBV27 and J is TRBJ1-5, with 8 positions matching TRBD1. The germline gives CDR1 MNHEY, CDR2 SMNVEV (reference sequence). This CDR3 is 16 amino acids long. V lost 4 bases and J lost 3; bases outside the gene matches: 8.

This clone is a singleton in its sample. This sequence joins TRBV7-8 and TRBJ1-5; the match to TRBD1 covers 8 bases. Unmatched junction bases numbered 16, after V lost 5 bases and J lost 4 bases. CDR1 is SGHVS and CDR2 is FQNEAQ in the germline V gene. This CDR3 is built from 18 residues. The chain's CDR3 is CASSRLGQGGAGNQPQHF. The DNA of the CDR3 is TGTGCCAGCAGCCGCCTCGGACAGGGAGGTGCTGGGAATCAGCCCCAGCATTTT.

V and J are TRBV6-6 and TRBJ1-1; TRBD1 aligns across 11 bases. This CDR3 spans 16 amino acids. V lost 4 bases to trimming and J lost 3 bases; unmatched junction nucleotides: 7. The V gene's germline CDR1 is MNHNY and CDR2 SVGAGI (reference sequence). The CDR3 is CASSLGQGVIDTEAFF. The CDR3 bases are TGTGCCAGCAGTTTGGGACAGGGGGTCATAGACACTGAAGCTTTCTTT.

V and J are TRBV7-6 and TRBJ2-2; TRBD2 matches at 7 bases. There are 15 residues in the CDR3. Germline lookup yields CDR1 SGHVS and CDR2 FNYEAQ. Trimming took 4 bases from V and 4 from J; bases not matched to a gene: 6. CDR3 nucleotides: TGTGCCAGCAGCTCAATAGCGGGTTCCACCGGGGAGCTGTTTTTT. It specifies CASSSIAGSTGELFF.

The genes are TRBV7-9 and TRBJ2-3; TRBD1 matches 8 bases. Germline values: CDR1 SEHNR, CDR2 FQNEAQ (reference sequence). Trimming at V came to 10 bases and at J to 0 bases, leaving 6 bases not matched to a gene. CDR3 length equals 14 residues. CDR3 DNA: TGTGCCACGCCTAGACAGGGGAGCACAGATACGCAGTATTTT. It specifies CATPRQGSTDTQYF.

Remarks on this clone: In the same sample, other DNA sequences code for this CDR3. This chain links TRBV5-1 with TRBJ2-1; D may be TRBD1 (6 bases). CDR1 and CDR2 from the germline V gene are SGHRS and YFSETQ. This CDR3 spans 15 amino acids. The V end lost 0 bases, the J end lost 0 bases, and 7 bases lay between the germline ends. This CDR3 reads CASSLADSSYNEQFF. The CDR3 DNA sequence: TGCGCCAGCAGCTTGGCGGACAGCTCCTACAATGAGCAGTTCTTC.

V is TRBV6-6 and J is TRBJ1-4; D gene unclear. The V and J ends lost 5 bases and 0 bases respectively, with 7 bases between them. This CDR3 region has 14 residues. CDR1 MNHNY and CDR2 SVGAGI come from the germline V gene (reference sequence). CDR3 loop: CASSRSPTNEKLFF. CDR3 coding DNA: TGTGCCAGCAGTCGCTCTCCAACTAATGAAAAACTGTTTTTT.

The V gene is TRBV10-2, the J gene TRBJ2-1, with D perhaps matching TRBD2 (5 bases). The CDR3 consists of 13 residues. CDR1 WSHSY and CDR2 SAAADI come from the germline V gene. Trimming took 6 bases from V and 5 from J, leaving 11 bases between them. The CDR3 spells CASSTRENNEQFF. CDR3 DNA: TGCGCCAGCAGCACCCGGGAAAACAATGAGCAGTTCTTC.

The rearrangement joins TRBV9 to TRBJ2-7; 10 nucleotides agree with TRBD1. Unmatched junction bases numbered 7, after V lost 0 bases and J lost 7 bases. Germline V CDR1 and CDR2: SGDLS, YYNGEE. The CDR3 extends over 15 amino acids. The CDR3 region is CASSVDGTGDREQYF. CDR3 in DNA: TGTGCCAGCAGCGTAGATGGGACAGGGGATCGGGAGCAGTACTTC. Full variable domain (rest looked up from reference TRBV9 and TRBJ2-7): DSGVTQTPKHLITATGQRVTLRCSPRSGDLSVYWYQQSLDQGLQFLIQYYNGEERAKGNILERFSAQQFPDLHSELNLSSLELGDSALYFCASSVDGTGDREQYFGPGTRLTVT.

The CDR3 loop is CASSKVCGTGQETQYF. CDR3 nucleotide sequence: TGTGCCAGCAGCAAAGTCTGCGGGACAGGACAAGAGACCCAGTACTTC. The gene calls are TRBV21-1 and TRBJ2-5; the table assigns TRBD1, which was not confirmed against the DNA. TRBV21-1 is designated a pseudogene. The CDR3 has 16 residues.

The chain carries TRBV5-1 and TRBJ2-3, with 9 bases matching TRBD2. This CDR3 has 15 residues. Germline lookup yields CDR1 SGHRS and CDR2 YFSETQ. Trimming took 0 bases from V and 6 from J; bases not matched to a gene: 5. CDR3 sequence (DNA): TGCGCCAGCAGCTTGGAGGCGGGAGGGGGTGATACGCAGTATTTT. Translating gives CASSLEAGGGDTQYF.

The CDR3 loop is CASSLGTLGFRAFF. The CDR3 DNA follows: TGTGCCAGCAGTTTAGGTACTTTGGGCTTCAGAGCTTTCTTT. The chain joins TRBV28 to TRBJ1-1, with no clear D. V lost 2 bases and J 10 bases, leaving 17 bases between the germline ends. This CDR3 has 14 residues. The germline V gene encodes CDR1 MDHEN and CDR2 SYDVKM.

V gene TRBV7-3 combines with J gene TRBJ1-2; tentatively, D is TRBD1 (5 bases). Trimming removed 1 base from V and 5 bases from J, with 11 bases in between. The CDR3 spans 14 residues. Germline CDR1 reads SGHTA; CDR2 reads FQGTGA. The CDR3 sequence: CASSLNGAGYGYTF. As DNA, the CDR3 is TGTGCCAGCAGCTTAAATGGGGCCGGATATGGCTACACCTTC.

The genes are TRBV28 and TRBJ1-2; 8 positions match TRBD1. The V gene's germline CDR1 is MDHEN and CDR2 SYDVKM. V shed 5 bases, J shed 12 bases, and the junction held 11 bases outside the gene matches. This CDR3 contains 13 residues. This CDR3 reads CASSPAIQGVDTF. CDR3 bases: TGTGCCAGCAGTCCCGCCATACAGGGGGTCGACACCTTC.

This clone was detected only once. The V and J genes are TRBV7-2 and TRBJ1-5; D call uncertain. Germline V gene data show CDR1 as SGHTA and CDR2 as FQGNSA. V was trimmed by 1 base and J by 4 bases, leaving 5 bases between them. The CDR3 is 13 amino acids. Here the CDR3 reads CASSLEQNQPQHF. The CDR3 nucleotides read TGTGCCAGCAGCTTAGAACAGAATCAGCCCCAGCATTTT. The entire variable domain, with the rest obtained from reference TRBV7-2 and TRBJ1-5, is as follows: GAGVSQSPSNKVTEKGKDVELRCDPISGHTALYWYRQSLGQGLEFLIYFQGNSAPDKSGLPSDRFSAERTGGSVSTLTIQRTQQEDSAVYLCASSLEQNQPQHFGDGTRLSIL.

DNA for the CDR3: TGTGCCAGCAGTACACACCAAGAGACCCAGTACTTC. It specifies CASSTHQETQYF. The chain carries TRBV6-4 and TRBJ2-5; D is uncertain. V was trimmed by 5 bases and J by 0 bases, leaving 4 bases between them. Germline V gives CDR1 MRHNA, CDR2 SNTAGT. CDR3 size: 12 residues.

V gene TRBV5-1 combines with J gene TRBJ2-7, with D perhaps matching TRBD1 or TRBD2 (6 bases each). V gave up 6 bases and J gave up 3 bases, with 28 bases separating them. Germline loops: CDR1 SGHRS, CDR2 YFSETQ. The CDR3 is 18 residues long. The CDR3 DNA follows: TGCGCCAGCAACATTGGTGGATTTGGGGGGCGCACCCTCTACGAGCAGTACTTC. This gives the protein CASNIGGFGGRTLYEQYF.

The chain has TRBV4-1 and TRBJ2-1, with 11 bases matching TRBD2. CDR3 length: 13 residues. Trimming took 2 bases from V and 15 from J; bases not matched to a gene: 6. Germline V gives CDR1 MGHRA, CDR2 YSYEKL. The CDR3 protein is CASSQSTSGRGFF. DNA of the CDR3: TGCGCCAGCAGCCAATCCACTAGCGGGAGAGGGTTCTTC.